This T cell receptor beta chain was retrieved from a study of neurological immune-mediated disorders (dated by TCRdb to about 2019). In the study overall: Peripheral blood TCR-beta repertoires from HTLV-I-associated myelopathy (HAM/TSP) patients, multiple sclerosis patients and healthy controls were compared by UMI-based sequencing. Alongside PBMC samples, the set of approximately 100 TCR-beta libraries contained longitudinal samples, technical triplicates, and paired CD4+ and CD8+ T-cell subsets that had been sorted. The cohort comprised roughly 69 subjects: around 15 HAM/TSP patients, some 34 multiple sclerosis patients and around 20 healthy controls.

This clonotype was detected ten times or more. The antigen it recognizes is unknown. No much larger clone is present one base from it, and per-base qualities are unavailable. To synthesize cDNA, template-switch 5'RACE was performed with a primer carrying a 10-nucleotide random unique molecular identifier so that each TCR transcript was tagged. Each sequencing run produced over 180 million TCR-beta sequences covering 15-18 subjects. The RNeasy kit was used for extraction of total RNA. TCR-beta VDJ regions were amplified with primers for the TCR constant region and the 5'RACE anchor, using the KAPA Real-time Library Amplification kit. Sample indexes and Illumina adaptors were added in a first PCR, and a second PCR then increased library yield. After Ampure bead purification, the roughly 650 bp TCR product was size-selected on a 2% E-gel SizeSelection system. Before pooling, library quality was assessed on a Bioanalyzer, concentration was determined with Qubit, and library quantification was performed with the Kapa Library Quantification kit. An Illumina HiSeq 2500 sequenced the libraries paired-end 2 x 150 bp. To increase sequence diversity, about 25-31% phiX was spiked into each library pool. As for the authors' bioinformatics: Quality-filtered reads were processed with the UMI-based MiGEC pipeline, and over 85% of raw TCR sequences were removed by the MiGEC pipeline during error correction. VDJ genes were aligned to IMGT germline references, and each clonotype was defined by a unique CDR3 amino acid sequence together with V-J genes. Clonal expansion, Shannon diversity and CDR3 relatedness were evaluated with VDJtools (CalcPairwiseDistances, ClusterSamples), while phylogenetic trees were built in CLCbio workbench. Using coefficient-of-variation modelling across technical triplicates, the study counted a clone as expanded if it had at least 8 unique UMIs. TCRdb passed the public sequencing reads through fastp at Q25 and MiXCR, retaining productive beta sequences. Entries that share a CDR3 protein sequence are merged under the most common genes and DNA. The V and J calls shown here were made by TCRdb, not taken from the authors' results. The sample table records about 36,000 distinct CDR3 sequences; 9% to 12% of these occur just once. The ten largest account for about 7% of the sample.

Unsorted PBMC libraries were generated from 2 million PBMCs stored in RNAlater at -80 °C until RNA extraction. PBMCs were separated from peripheral blood using Ficoll-Hypaque density gradient centrifugation and then cryopreserved in liquid nitrogen. A distance of 11 bases separates the germline ends of V and J, which lose 2 bases and 0 bases respectively. The CDR3, from cysteine to phenylalanine, totals 15 residues. Only the CDR3 DNA is retained, 45 bases long and in frame from the first base. From a lookup of the germline V gene, CDR1 and CDR2 are SGHTA and FQGNSA. General findings and caveats noted by the study authors: The highest TCR clonal expansion was observed in HAM/TSP patients, whereas the lowest was observed in MS patients, even when compared with healthy controls. No identical CDR3 amino acid sequences were shared among expanded clones across subjects, suggesting private TCR-beta repertoires in all groups.

Source material: PBMCs. This TCR derives from a woman aged 25 to 39 with HTLV-1-associated myelopathy (HAM/TSP). This receptor chain uses TRBV7-2 and TRBJ2-7; the D gene assignment is ambiguous. The CDR3 is CASSLLKGYSYEQYF. The nucleotide sequence is TGTGCCAGCAGCTTATTAAAGGGTTACTCCTACGAGCAGTACTTC.